The source of this T cell receptor beta chain is a study of regulatory T cells in long-lasting Graves disease. Study-wide results and caveats: Persistent patients shared 2,741 public clonotypes among themselves. Newly diagnosed patients shared fewer, at about a thousand.

Arm-PCR of CDR3 regions and iRepertoire HTBI primers were used to build TCR beta libraries. TCRdb re-analysed the multiplex PCR reads in MiXCR, keeping a single row per CDR3 protein. Of some 450,000 distinct CDR3 sequences listed, roughly a quarter were seen once; the top ten hold about 27%. V lost 4 bases to trimming and J lost 11 bases, with 11 bases between them. The CDR3 has 11 amino acids. Germline V gene data show CDR1 as SGHTA and CDR2 as FQGNSA. Time point denoted: persistent/refractory GD, antithyroid drugs over 5 years with positive TRAb. PBMCs were the source of the RNA used for TCR sequencing. Tubes containing EDTA received 8 to 9.5 milliliters of drawn peripheral blood. Comment on this clonotype: The antigen remains undetermined.

The rearrangement uses TRBV7-2 and TRBJ2-5, with D unresolved. The material was peripheral blood mononuclear cells (PBMCs), obtained when the disease was refractory, from a patient treated with antithyroid drugs. This TCR derives from a female donor with Graves disease. CDR3 residues: CASSSELEQYF. CDR3 bases: TGTGCCAGCAGCTCAGAATTGGAGCAGTACTTC.